What follows are 26 T cell receptor beta chains derived from one specimen sequenced in a study of blood T cells in healthy people across ages. Using a J-beta primer mix together with a sample-barcoded 5' primer, a second PCR was run for roughly 7 to 11 cycles. TCRdb fed the 5' RACE reads into MiXCR, producing one record per CDR3 protein. The top ten clones hold roughly 3.5% of a sample with nearly 800,000 distinct CDR3 sequences, around 25% of them seen once. The data also belong to a second study, concerning T cells of mothers and their children.

The specimen sequenced was blood. These receptors were taken from a boy younger than 18 in good health.

V is TRBV5-5 and J is TRBJ1-4; tentative D call: TRBD1 (6 bases). This CDR3 has 18 residues. In germline, CDR1 is SGHKS, CDR2 YYEKEE (reference sequence). Trimming took 2 bases from V and 0 from J, leaving 17 bases between them. CDR3: CASSLFQGLIATNEKLFF. Here the CDR3 DNA reads TGTGCCAGCAGCTTATTTCAGGGGTTAATTGCAACTAATGAAAAACTGTTTTTT.

This sequence joins TRBV3-1 and TRBJ2-3, with TRBD2 matching 7 bases. The V and J ends lost 1 base and 3 bases, in that order; junction bases with no gene match: 1. The CDR3 sequence is 14 residues long. In germline, CDR1 is LGHDT, CDR2 YNNKEL (reference sequence). The DNA of the CDR3 is TGTGCCAGCAGCCAAGCAGCGGGGACAGATACGCAGTATTTT. It is translated as CASSQAAGTDTQYF.

This chain links TRBV9 with TRBJ2-1; 16 bases line up with TRBD2. The CDR3 contains 18 residues. Germline lookup yields CDR1 SGDLS and CDR2 YYNGEE. After removal of 4 bases from V and 6 bases from J, the junction contained 10 bases not matched to a gene. The CDR3 loop is CASSYGTSGRAQGNEQFF. The CDR3 DNA reads as TGTGCCAGCAGCTACGGGACTAGCGGGAGGGCCCAGGGCAATGAGCAGTTCTTC.

This clonotype was picked up a small number of times. This chain connects TRBV6-1 to TRBJ1-4, with 8 bases fitting TRBD1. Germline V lookup: CDR1 MNHNS, CDR2 SASEGT. J gave up 4 bases and V 2 bases, and 3 bases lay outside the gene matches. This CDR3 has 15 residues. The CDR3 loop is CASSEQGAGNEKLFF. For the CDR3, the DNA is TGTGCCAGCAGTGAACAGGGGGCTGGTAATGAAAAACTGTTTTTT.

This clonotype appeared a few times. The J gene is TRBJ1-5, the V gene TRBV18; 10 nucleotides line up with TRBD1. Germline lookup yields CDR1 KGHSH and CDR2 LQKENI. The CDR3 extends over 15 amino acids. After removal of 8 bases from V and 2 bases from J, the junction contained 6 bases not matched to a gene. CDR3 sequence: CASPLGTGGNQPQHF. As DNA, the CDR3 is TGTGCCAGCCCTCTTGGGACAGGGGGCAATCAGCCCCAGCATTTT.

A few counts support this clonotype. This chain links TRBV29-1 with TRBJ2-1; TRBD1 matches at 11 bases. From germline, CDR1 is SQVTM and CDR2 ANQGSEA. This CDR3 is built from 15 residues. Trimming removed 6 bases from V and 5 bases from J; junction bases left unmatched: 9. The DNA for the CDR3 is TGCAGCGTCGATAATCGGGACAGGGGGGACAATGAGCAGTTCTTC. It encodes CSVDNRDRGDNEQFF.

This sequence joins TRBV20-1 and TRBJ1-1; TRBD1 might be the D (5 bases). Trimming pared 0 bases from V and 4 bases from J, leaving 15 bases between. Germline V gene lookup returns CDR1 DFQATT and CDR2 SNEGSKA (reference sequence). The CDR3 extends over 15 amino acids. The CDR3 protein is CSARDPGRVGTEAFF. Here the CDR3 DNA reads TGCAGTGCTAGAGATCCAGGCAGGGTGGGCACTGAAGCTTTCTTT.

This chain's CDR3 is CSARYRQGEEKLFF. As DNA, the CDR3 is TGCAGTGCTAGATATCGGCAGGGGGAAGAAAAACTGTTTTTT. The rearrangement joins TRBV20-1 to TRBJ1-4; TRBD1 matches 7 bases. CDR1 is DFQATT and CDR2 is SNEGSKA in the germline V gene (reference sequence). Trimming took 2 bases from V and 8 from J; bases not matched to a gene: 8. This CDR3 has 14 residues.

This clonotype has only a few counts. This sequence joins TRBV5-1 and TRBJ2-5; 8 bases fit TRBD2. The J call may be faulty, since TRBJ2-7 better matches the DNA end. CDR3 length equals 17 residues. The germline gives CDR1 SGHRS, CDR2 YFSETQ. This CDR3 is CASSLDGSGTYPYEQYF. The CDR3 bases are TGCGCCAGCAGCTTGGATGGTAGCGGGACGTATCCCTACGAGCAGTACTTC.

This clonotype came up once. The CDR3 DNA reads as TGTGCCAGCAGTTTATCGACACGACCGCAGTCCTACGAGCAGTACTTC. As protein: CASSLSTRPQSYEQYF. The chain links TRBV28 to TRBJ2-7; the D is unclear. Between the trimmed V and J ends, which lost 1 base and 1 base, there was a span of 14 bases. The length of the CDR3 is 16 residues. The germline gives CDR1 MDHEN, CDR2 SYDVKM. Full variable domain (remainder filled in from reference TRBV28 and TRBJ2-7): DVKVTQSSRYLVKRTGEKVFLECVQDMDHENMFWYRQDPGLGLRLIYFSYDVKMKEKGDIPEGYSVSREKKERFSLILESASTNQTSMYLCASSLSTRPQSYEQYFGPGTRLTVT.

This clonotype was found a few times. The J gene is TRBJ1-4, the V gene TRBV18; D is possibly TRBD1 (5 bases). Looked up from germline, CDR1 is KGHSH and CDR2 is LQKENI. Trimming took off 0 bases at V and 8 bases at J, with 13 bases between the two ends. The CDR3 length is 15 residues. The CDR3 sequence is CASSPPQGRGEKLFF. The DNA of the CDR3 is TGTGCCAGCTCACCACCGCAGGGCAGAGGGGAAAAACTGTTTTTT.

The rearrangement uses TRBV29-1 and TRBJ1-2; D may be TRBD1 (5 bases). The CDR3 runs 13 residues. Germline V gene lookup returns CDR1 SQVTM and CDR2 ANQGSEA. Trimming removed 0 bases at V and 3 bases at J, with 8 bases between. The DNA for the CDR3 is TGCAGCGTTGAAGACGAGGGGTACTATGGCTACACCTTC. Translation gives CSVEDEGYYGYTF. The variable domain in full, with the rest retrieved from reference TRBV29-1 and TRBJ1-2, is SAVISQKPSRDICQRGTSLTIQCQVDSQVTMMFWYRQQPGQSLTLIATANQGSEATYESGFVIDKFPISRPNLTFSTLTVSNMSPEDSSIYLCSVEDEGYYGYTFGSGTRLTVV.

The V and J genes are TRBV20-1 and TRBJ1-2, with 10 bases lining up with TRBD1. V gave up 1 base and J gave up 3 bases; unmatched junction bases: 2. CDR3 length equals 14 residues. Germline CDR1 is DFQATT and CDR2 is SNEGSKA (reference sequence). The CDR3 reads CSARGTGGDYGYTF. In nucleotides, the CDR3 is TGCAGTGCTAGAGGGACAGGGGGGGACTATGGCTACACCTTC.

The chain carries TRBV2 and TRBJ2-6; D gene uncertain. V lost 2 bases and J 1 base, leaving 3 bases between the germline ends. The CDR3 loop spans 14 amino acids. The germline gives CDR1 SNHLY, CDR2 FYNNEI. The DNA for the CDR3 is TGTGCCAGCAGTGAATGGTCTGGGGCCAACGTCCTGACTTTC. Translation gives CASSEWSGANVLTF.

V and J are TRBV3-1 and TRBJ1-4; D ambiguous. CDR1 is LGHDT, CDR2 YNNKEL, per germline (reference sequence). This CDR3 contains 17 residues. The germline V and J ends were trimmed by 5 bases and 11 bases, with 27 bases remaining between them. CDR3: CASSEVVGRVGTGKLFF. Written as DNA, the CDR3 is TGTGCCAGCAGCGAAGTAGTCGGACGAGTCGGTACGGGGAAACTGTTTTTT. Drawing the rest from reference TRBV3-1 and TRBJ1-4, the complete variable domain is DTAVSQTPKYLVTQMGNDKSIKCEQNLGHDTMYWYKQDSKKFLKIMFSYNNKELIINETVPNRFSPKSPDKAHLNLHINSLELGDSAVYFCASSEVVGRVGTGKLFFGSGTQLSVL.

This chain links TRBV4-1 with TRBJ1-1, with D hard to call. In germline, CDR1 is MGHRA, CDR2 YSYEKL. This CDR3 region has 17 residues. Trimming took 0 bases from V and 1 from J, leaving 15 bases between them. CDR3 nucleotide sequence: TGCGCCAGCAGCCAAGATATTCCCCCTTTTCAGAACACTGAAGCTTTCTTT. Translated, it gives CASSQDIPPFQNTEAFF.

The table lists this clonotype with a few counts. The chain couples TRBV6-2 or TRBV6-3 to TRBJ1-5; D not certain. Per the germline V gene, CDR1 is MNHEY and CDR2 is SVGEGT. V was shortened by 5 bases and J by 1 base, with 12 bases between the two germline ends. This CDR3 contains 15 residues. CDR3 region: CASSPRGVSNQPQHF. The CDR3 coding sequence is TGTGCCAGCAGTCCCCGGGGAGTAAGCAATCAGCCCCAGCATTTT.

This chain joins TRBV28 and TRBJ2-7, with a tentative D call TRBD1 (6 bases). The germline V gene encodes CDR1 MDHEN and CDR2 SYDVKM. Between the trimmed V and J ends, which lost 6 bases and 3 bases, there was a span of 12 bases. The length of the CDR3 is 13 residues. The CDR3 nucleotides are TGTGCCAGCAGCCCCACAGGGCGCTACGAGCAGTACTTC. Encoded protein: CASSPTGRYEQYF.

The gene calls are TRBV7-9 and TRBJ2-7; D is perhaps TRBD1 or TRBD2 (6 bases each). Trimming shortened V by 5 bases and J by 2 bases, and 16 bases separated the two germline ends. Germline lookup yields CDR1 SEHNR and CDR2 FQNEAQ (reference sequence). This CDR3 contains 15 residues. For the CDR3, the DNA is TGTGCCAGCAGCATAACACAGGGAGGAGCCTACGAGCAGTACTTC. Residues: CASSITQGGAYEQYF. The variable domain in full, completed from reference TRBV7-9 and TRBJ2-7, reads DTGVSQNPRHKITKRGQNVTFRCDPISEHNRLYWYRQTLGQGPEFLTYFQNEAQLEKSRLLSDRFSAERPKGSFSTLEIQRTEQGDSAMYLCASSITQGGAYEQYFGPGTRLTVT.

A few counts support this clonotype. The rearrangement uses TRBV20-1 and TRBJ2-5; 7 nucleotides align to TRBD2. The DNA end favors TRBJ2-7, so the J call may be wrong. The CDR3 is made up of 17 amino acids. Germline CDR1 and CDR2: DFQATT and SNEGSKA (reference sequence). The CDR3 nucleotides are TGCAGTGCTAGACATCCCGAGCGGGGCCTTTCCCCCTACGAGCAGTACTTC. Translation gives CSARHPERGLSPYEQYF.

The V and J genes are TRBV11-1 and TRBJ2-7, with D possibly matching TRBD2 (6 bases). The germline V and J ends were trimmed by 1 base and 3 bases, with 19 bases remaining between them. Looked up from germline, CDR1 is SGHAT and CDR2 is FQDESV (reference sequence). The CDR3 has 17 residues. CDR3 in amino acids: CASSLDARESQGYEQYF. The CDR3 bases are TGTGCCAGCAGCTTAGACGCCCGGGAGAGCCAAGGCTACGAGCAGTACTTC.

The genes are TRBV4-3 and TRBJ2-7; D gene unclear. Germline V gives CDR1 LGHNA, CDR2 YSLEER. V gave up 1 base and J gave up 4 bases, with 14 bases separating them. The CDR3 is 15 amino acids. The DNA for the CDR3 is TGCGCCAGCAGCCAAGGACAAGGGCTAGAGTACGAGCAGTACTTC. This codes for CASSQGQGLEYEQYF.

This chain uses TRBV18 with TRBJ2-5; 8 bases map to TRBD2. V trimming: 0 bases; J trimming: 2 bases; junction bases outside the gene matches: 8. The CDR3 runs 17 residues. Germline assignment: CDR1 KGHSH and CDR2 LQKENI. CDR3 in amino acids: CASSPPGLVWEQETQYF. DNA of the CDR3: TGTGCCAGCTCACCACCGGGACTAGTATGGGAACAAGAGACCCAGTACTTC.

This rearrangement joins TRBV29-1 to TRBJ1-1, with D tentatively TRBD1 (6 bases). The V gene lost 8 bases and the J gene lost 0 bases, with 13 bases spanning the gap. Germline V gene data show CDR1 as SQVTM and CDR2 as ANQGSEA. The CDR3 extends over 13 amino acids. The CDR3 protein is CSFLYRVNTEAFF. CDR3 sequence (DNA): TGCAGCTTCTTATACAGGGTGAACACTGAAGCTTTCTTT. Using reference TRBV29-1 and TRBJ1-1 for the parts outside the CDR3, the full variable domain is SAVISQKPSRDICQRGTSLTIQCQVDSQVTMMFWYRQQPGQSLTLIATANQGSEATYESGFVIDKFPISRPNLTFSTLTVSNMSPEDSSIYLCSFLYRVNTEAFFGQGTRLTVV.

This rearrangement joins TRBV9 to TRBJ1-1; a possible D gene is TRBD1 (6 bases). V was shortened by 0 bases and J by 1 base, with 7 bases between the two germline ends. The CDR3 covers 14 residues. In germline, CDR1 is SGDLS, CDR2 YYNGEE. In nucleotides, the CDR3 is TGTGCCAGCAGCGTAGAGGGGGGGAACACTGAAGCTTTCTTT. Translation gives CASSVEGGNTEAFF.

This clonotype was seen more than once but under ten times. The rearrangement links TRBV18 to TRBJ2-5; TRBD1 aligns across 8 bases. The germline gives CDR1 KGHSH, CDR2 LQKENI. The CDR3 contains 14 residues. The V and J ends lost 8 bases and 5 bases, in that order; junction bases with no gene match: 10. The CDR3 nucleotides are TGTGCCAGCAAACCCTCAGGGGGCGCGGAGACCCAGTACTTC. Translated: CASKPSGGAETQYF. Complete variable domain (other parts from reference TRBV18 and TRBJ2-5): NAGVMQNPRHLVRRRGQEARLRCSPMKGHSHVYWYRQLPEEGLKFMVYLQKENIIDESGMPKERFSAEFPKEGPSILRIQQVVRGDSAAYFCASKPSGGAETQYFGPGTRLLVL.